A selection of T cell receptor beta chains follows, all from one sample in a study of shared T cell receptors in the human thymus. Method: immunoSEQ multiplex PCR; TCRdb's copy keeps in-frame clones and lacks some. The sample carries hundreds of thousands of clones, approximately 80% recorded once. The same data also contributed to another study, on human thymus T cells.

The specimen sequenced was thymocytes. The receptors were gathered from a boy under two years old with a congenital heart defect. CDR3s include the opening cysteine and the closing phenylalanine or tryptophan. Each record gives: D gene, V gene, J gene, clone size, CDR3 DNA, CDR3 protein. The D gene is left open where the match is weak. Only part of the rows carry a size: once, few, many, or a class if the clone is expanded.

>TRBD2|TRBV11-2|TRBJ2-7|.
TGTGCCAGCAGCCTTACCCTAGCGGGACACGAGCAGTACTTC
CASSLTLAGHEQYF
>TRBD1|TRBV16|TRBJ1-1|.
TGTGCCAGCAGCCAATCGGGGGGACAGGGGACGTCTGAAGCTTTCTTT
CASSQSGGQGTSEAFF
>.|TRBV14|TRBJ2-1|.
TGTGCCAGCAGCCAAGTTAACTTAGACAATGAGCAGTTCTTC
CASSQVNLDNEQFF
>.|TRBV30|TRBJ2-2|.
TGTGCCTGGTGGGTTAGCGTTGACAGGGAGCTGTTTTTT
CAWWVSVDRELFF
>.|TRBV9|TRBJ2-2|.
TGTGCCAGCAGCGTAGCGAGGGATCAGCGGCCCGGGGAGCTGTTTTTT
CASSVARDQRPGELFF
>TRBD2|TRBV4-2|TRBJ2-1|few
TGTGCCAGCAGCCCCAAGACTAGCGCAGACAATGAGCAGTTCTTC
CASSPKTSADNEQFF
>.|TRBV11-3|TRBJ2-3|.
TGTGCCAGCAGCCTTACAGGGTCAGATACGCAGTATTTT
CASSLTGSDTQYF
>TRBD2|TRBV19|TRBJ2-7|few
TGTGCCAGTAGTCCGGGACTAGGCTACGAGCAGTACTTC
CASSPGLGYEQYF
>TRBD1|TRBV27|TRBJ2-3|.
TGTGCCAGCAGCCTCTACGGGGACAGGGGAAATACGCAGTATTTT
CASSLYGDRGNTQYF
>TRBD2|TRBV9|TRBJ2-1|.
TGTGCCAGCAGCGTAGAGGGGGGGACTAGCGGGAATTCGGGCTACAATGAGCAGTTCTTC
CASSVEGGTSGNSGYNEQFF
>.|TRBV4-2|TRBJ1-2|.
TGTGCCAGCAGCCAAATCACCCGTGGGCAGGCTGGTGGCTACACCTTC
CASSQITRGQAGGYTF
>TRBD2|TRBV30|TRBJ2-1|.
TGTGCCTGGAGCGGTCCTGGACTAGCGGGAGGGTCCTACAATGAGCAGTTCTTC
CAWSGPGLAGGSYNEQFF
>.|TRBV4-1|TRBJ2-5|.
TGCGCCAGCAGCCAAGGGGGAGCTTCGGGTAGGTGGAAAGAGACCCAGTACTTC
CASSQGGASGRWKETQYF
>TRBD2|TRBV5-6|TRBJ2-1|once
TGTGCCAGCAGCCCAAGACTAGCCGCACCCGGAAGGGATGAGCAGTTCTTC
CASSPRLAAPGRDEQFF
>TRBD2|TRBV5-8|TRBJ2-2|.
TGTGCCAGCAGCTTGCTCCTAGCGGGACTCACGAACACCGGGGAGCTGTTTTTT
CASSLLLAGLTNTGELFF
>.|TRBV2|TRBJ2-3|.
TGTGCCAGCACGTCAGGGGGGGATACGCAGTATTTT
CASTSGGDTQYF
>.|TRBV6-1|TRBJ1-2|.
TGTGCCAGCAGCGAACAGGGCAAAGGGTATGGCTACACCTTC
CASSEQGKGYGYTF